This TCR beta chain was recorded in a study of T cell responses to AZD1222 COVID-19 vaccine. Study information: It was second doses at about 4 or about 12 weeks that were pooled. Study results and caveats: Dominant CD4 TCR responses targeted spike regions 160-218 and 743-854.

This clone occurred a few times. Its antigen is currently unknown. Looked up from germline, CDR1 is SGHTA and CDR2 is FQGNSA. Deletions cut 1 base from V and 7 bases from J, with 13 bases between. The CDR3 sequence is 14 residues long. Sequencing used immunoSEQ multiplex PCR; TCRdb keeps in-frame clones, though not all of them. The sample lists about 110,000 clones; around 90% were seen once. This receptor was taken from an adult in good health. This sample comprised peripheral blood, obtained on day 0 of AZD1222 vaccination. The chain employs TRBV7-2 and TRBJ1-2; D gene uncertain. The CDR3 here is CASSLGLQAIGYTF. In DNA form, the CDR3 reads TGTGCCAGCAGCTTAGGACTCCAAGCCATTGGCTACACCTTC.